This note documents a single T cell receptor (beta chain) sequence. This CDR3 is built from 15 residues. From germline, CDR1 is SGHDT and CDR2 YYEEEE. V was trimmed by 1 base and J by 3 bases, leaving 10 bases between them. The data belong to a study of blood T cell repertoires in COVID-19. Study-level information: Sites across the United States, Italy and Spain contributed samples from acute and convalescent COVID-19. From T cells, B-cell-depleted T cells, or PBMCs came the material, which was cDNA or gDNA.

Original processing notes: Reference gene primer amplification gave estimated nucleated cell counts. Libraries were prepared by immunoSEQ multiplex PCR; TCRdb keeps only in-frame clonotypes and omits some of them. Clonal size and the V and J genes are those of that table, whereas D and trimming came from the DNA. This repertoire shows 250,000 to 300,000 clones, roughly 85% found once; its top ten account for 3.5% to 5.5%. J is TRBJ1-4 and V is TRBV5-6; the D is unclear. This TCR derives from a man in his sixties who had recovered from COVID-19. Sequenced material: peripheral blood. For the CDR3, the DNA is TGTGCCAGCAGCTTGCGTGGCGGGGCTAATGAAAAACTGTTTTTT. It is translated as CASSLRGGANEKLFF.